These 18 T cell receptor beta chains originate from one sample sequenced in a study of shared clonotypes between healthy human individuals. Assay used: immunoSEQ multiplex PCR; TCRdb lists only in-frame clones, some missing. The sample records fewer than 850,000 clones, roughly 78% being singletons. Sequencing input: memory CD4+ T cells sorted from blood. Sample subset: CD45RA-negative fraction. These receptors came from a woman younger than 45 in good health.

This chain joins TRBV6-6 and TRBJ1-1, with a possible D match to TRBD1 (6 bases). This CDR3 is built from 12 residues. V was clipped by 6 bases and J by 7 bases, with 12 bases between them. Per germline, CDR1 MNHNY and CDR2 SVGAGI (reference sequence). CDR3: CASSLAGVEAFF. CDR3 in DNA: TGTGCCAGCAGCCTCGCAGGGGTTGAAGCTTTCTTT.

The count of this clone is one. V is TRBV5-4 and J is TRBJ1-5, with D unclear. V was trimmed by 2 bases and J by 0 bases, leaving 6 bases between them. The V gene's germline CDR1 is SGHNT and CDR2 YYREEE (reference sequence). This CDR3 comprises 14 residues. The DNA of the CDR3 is TGTGCCAGCAGCTTATATAATAGCAATCAGCCCCAGCATTTT. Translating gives CASSLYNSNQPQHF.

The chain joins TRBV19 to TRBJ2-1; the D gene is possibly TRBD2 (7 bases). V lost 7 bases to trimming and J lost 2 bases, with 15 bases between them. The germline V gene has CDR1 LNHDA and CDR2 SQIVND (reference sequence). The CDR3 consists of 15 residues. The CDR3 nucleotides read TGTGCCAGTACCGCTTGGGGGGGCCCCTACAATGAGCAGTTCTTC. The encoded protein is CASTAWGGPYNEQFF.

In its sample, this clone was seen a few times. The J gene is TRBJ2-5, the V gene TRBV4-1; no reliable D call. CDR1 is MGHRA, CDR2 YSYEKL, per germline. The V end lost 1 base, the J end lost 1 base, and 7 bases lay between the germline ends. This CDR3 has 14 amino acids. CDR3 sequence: CASSQVMTQETQYF. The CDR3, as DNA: TGCGCCAGCAGCCAAGTTATGACCCAAGAGACCCAGTACTTC.

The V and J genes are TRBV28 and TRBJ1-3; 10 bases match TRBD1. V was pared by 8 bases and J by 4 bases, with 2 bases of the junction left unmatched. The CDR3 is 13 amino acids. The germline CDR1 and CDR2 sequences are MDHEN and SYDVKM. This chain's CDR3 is CASRTGGGNTIYF. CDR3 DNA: TGTGCCAGCCGGACAGGGGGGGGAAACACCATATATTTT.

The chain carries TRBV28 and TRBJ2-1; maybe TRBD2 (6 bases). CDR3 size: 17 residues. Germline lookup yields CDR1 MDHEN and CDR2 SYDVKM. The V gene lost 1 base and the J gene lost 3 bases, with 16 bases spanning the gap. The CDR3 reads CASSLLKGREIYNEQFF. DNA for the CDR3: TGTGCCAGCAGTTTATTAAAAGGACGGGAGATCTACAATGAGCAGTTCTTC.

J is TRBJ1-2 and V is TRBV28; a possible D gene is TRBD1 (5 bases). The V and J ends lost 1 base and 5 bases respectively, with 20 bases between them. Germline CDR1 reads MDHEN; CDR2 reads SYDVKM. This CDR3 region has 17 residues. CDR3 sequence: CASSLYSQSTAKYGYTF. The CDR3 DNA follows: TGTGCCAGCAGTTTATACTCCCAATCGACAGCGAAATATGGCTACACCTTC.

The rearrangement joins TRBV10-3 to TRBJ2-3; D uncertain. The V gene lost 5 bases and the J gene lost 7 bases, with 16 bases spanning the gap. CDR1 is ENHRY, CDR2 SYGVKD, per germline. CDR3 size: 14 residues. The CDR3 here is CAISPPESTNTQYF. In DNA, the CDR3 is TGTGCCATCAGTCCCCCGGAGTCGACAAATACGCAGTATTTT.

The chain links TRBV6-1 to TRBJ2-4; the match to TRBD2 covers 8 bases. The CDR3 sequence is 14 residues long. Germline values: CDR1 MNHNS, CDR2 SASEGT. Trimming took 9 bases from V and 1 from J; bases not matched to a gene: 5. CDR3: CASSSGFAKNIQYF. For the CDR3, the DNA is TGTGCCAGTTCTAGCGGGTTTGCCAAAAACATTCAGTACTTC.

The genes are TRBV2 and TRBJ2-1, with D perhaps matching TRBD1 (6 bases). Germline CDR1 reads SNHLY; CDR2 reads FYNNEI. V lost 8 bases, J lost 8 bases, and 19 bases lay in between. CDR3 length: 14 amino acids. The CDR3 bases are TGTGCCAGCGGGGATCAGAAAACAGGGTATGAGCAGTTCTTC. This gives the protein CASGDQKTGYEQFF.

As DNA, the CDR3 is TGTGCCAGCAGCCAGGGACTAGCAGGAGCGGCTGAGCAGTTCTTC. As protein: CASSQGLAGAAEQFF. This sequence joins TRBV7-8 and TRBJ2-1; TRBD2 agrees at 9 bases. This CDR3 has 15 residues. The germline V gene has CDR1 SGHVS and CDR2 FQNEAQ. Germline trimming cut 5 bases from V and 9 bases from J; bases unmatched to any gene: 11. The full variable domain, its missing parts supplied by reference TRBV7-8 and TRBJ2-1, is GAGVSQSPRYKVAKRGQDVALRCDPISGHVSLFWYQQALGQGPEFLTYFQNEAQLDKSGLPSDRFFAERPEGSVSTLKIQRTQQEDSAVYLCASSQGLAGAAEQFFGPGTRLTVL.

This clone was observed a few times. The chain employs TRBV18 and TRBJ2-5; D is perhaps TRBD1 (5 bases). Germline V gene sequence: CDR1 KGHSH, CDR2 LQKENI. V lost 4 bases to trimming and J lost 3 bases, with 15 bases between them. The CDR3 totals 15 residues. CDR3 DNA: TGTGCCAGCTCACTCGAACCCGACAGAGAAGAGACCCAGTACTTC. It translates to CASSLEPDREETQYF.

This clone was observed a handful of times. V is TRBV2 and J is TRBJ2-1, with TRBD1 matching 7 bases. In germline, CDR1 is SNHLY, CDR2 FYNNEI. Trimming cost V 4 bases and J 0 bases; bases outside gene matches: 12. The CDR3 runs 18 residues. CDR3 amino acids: CASSGQRQGSGSYNEQFF. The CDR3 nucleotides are TGTGCCAGCAGTGGACAACGACAGGGTTCGGGCTCCTACAATGAGCAGTTCTTC.

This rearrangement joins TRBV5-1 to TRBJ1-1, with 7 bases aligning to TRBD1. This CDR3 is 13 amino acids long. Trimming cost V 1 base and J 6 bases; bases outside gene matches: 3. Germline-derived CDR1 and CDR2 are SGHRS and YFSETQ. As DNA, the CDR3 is TGCGCCAGCAGCTTGCAACAGGGGTCTGAAGCTTTCTTT. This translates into CASSLQQGSEAFF.

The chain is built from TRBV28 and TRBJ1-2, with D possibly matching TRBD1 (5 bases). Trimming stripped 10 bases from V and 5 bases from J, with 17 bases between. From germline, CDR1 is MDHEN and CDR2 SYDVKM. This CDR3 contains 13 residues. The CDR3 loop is CATEGRDAYGYTF. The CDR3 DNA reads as TGTGCCACCGAGGGACGGGACGCTTATGGCTACACCTTC.

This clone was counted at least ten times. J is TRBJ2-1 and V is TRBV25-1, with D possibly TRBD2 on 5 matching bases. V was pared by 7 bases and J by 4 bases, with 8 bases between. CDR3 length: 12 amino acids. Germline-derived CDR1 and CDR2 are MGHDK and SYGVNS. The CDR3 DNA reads TGTGCCAGCACGCGGGCTTACAATGAGCAGTTCTTC. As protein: CASTRAYNEQFF. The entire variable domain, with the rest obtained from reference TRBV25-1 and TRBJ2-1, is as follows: EADIYQTPRYLVIGTGKKITLECSQTMGHDKMYWYQQDPGMELHLIHYSYGVNSTEKGDLSSESTVSRIRTEHFPLTLESARPSHTSQYLCASTRAYNEQFFGPGTRLTVL.

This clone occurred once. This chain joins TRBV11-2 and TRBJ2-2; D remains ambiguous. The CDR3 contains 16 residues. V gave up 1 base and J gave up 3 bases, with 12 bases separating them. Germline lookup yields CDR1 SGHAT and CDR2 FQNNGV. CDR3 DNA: TGTGCCAGCAGCTTAGTTTTATCCGGAGACACCGGGGAGCTGTTTTTT. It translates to CASSLVLSGDTGELFF.

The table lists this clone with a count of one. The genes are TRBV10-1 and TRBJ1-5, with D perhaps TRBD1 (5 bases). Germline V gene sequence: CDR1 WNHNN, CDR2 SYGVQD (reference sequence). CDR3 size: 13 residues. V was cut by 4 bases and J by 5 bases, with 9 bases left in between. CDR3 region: CASSAGKYQPQHF. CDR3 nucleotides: TGCGCCAGCAGTGCAGGGAAGTATCAGCCCCAGCATTTT.